The 19 T cell receptor beta chains in this list originate from one sample, sequenced in a study of cytomegalovirus exposure and HLA in healthy donors. Clones were sequenced by immunoSEQ multiplex PCR, and TCRdb holds only the in-frame ones, with some missing. The sample records about 98,000 clones, around 90% being singletons. Source material: PBMCs. These receptors all come from a woman aged 25 to 39 in good health and CMV-seronegative.

This rearrangement joins TRBV7-8 to TRBJ2-7; 9 bases are shared with TRBD1. The junction had 7 bases not matched to a gene; V was cut back by 0 bases and J by 4 bases. Germline lookup yields CDR1 SGHVS and CDR2 FQNEAQ. The CDR3 runs 16 residues. This chain's CDR3 is CASSLASPGQGYEQYF. CDR3 DNA: TGTGCCAGCAGCTTAGCGTCCCCGGGACAGGGTTACGAGCAGTACTTC.

V gene TRBV19 combines with J gene TRBJ1-5; 9 bases line up with TRBD1. Germline V gene data show CDR1 as LNHDA and CDR2 as SQIVND (reference sequence). Trimming took 5 bases from V and 3 from J; bases not matched to a gene: 8. The CDR3 spans 16 residues. The CDR3 spells CASSERTGVNNQPQHF. CDR3 bases: TGTGCCAGTAGTGAACGGACAGGGGTTAACAATCAGCCCCAGCATTTT.

This chain uses TRBV9 with TRBJ1-2; TRBD1 agrees at 10 bases. V was pared by 0 bases and J by 6 bases, with 5 bases of the junction left unmatched. Germline CDR1 is SGDLS and CDR2 is YYNGEE. The CDR3 is 15 amino acids. CDR3 DNA sequence: TGTGCCAGCAGCGTAGCTCTCGGGACAGGGGATGGCTACACCTTC. It yields the protein CASSVALGTGDGYTF.

This clone was seen more than once but under ten times. The chain couples TRBV7-2 to TRBJ1-1; no firm D call. The germline gives CDR1 SGHTA, CDR2 FQGNSA. The CDR3 spans 14 residues. Trimming pared 1 base from V and 3 bases from J, leaving 9 bases between. The CDR3 DNA sequence: TGTGCCAGCAGCTTAGGAGTGACTTACACTGAAGCTTTCTTT. Translation gives CASSLGVTYTEAFF.

This clone appeared a few times. This chain joins TRBV4-1 and TRBJ1-6; D perhaps matches TRBD1 (6 bases). Germline V gene lookup returns CDR1 MGHRA and CDR2 YSYEKL. This CDR3 is 13 amino acids long. With 0 bases removed from V and 14 bases from J, the gap between germline ends came to 11 bases. The CDR3 region is CASSQDRGGSLHF. The CDR3 DNA reads as TGCGCCAGCAGCCAAGATCGCGGGGGCTCCCTCCACTTT.

The V and J genes are TRBV23-1 and TRBJ2-7, with TRBD1 matching over 7 bases. TRBV23-1 is an open reading frame, and its role is uncertain. Germline trimming cut 2 bases from V and 2 bases from J; bases unmatched to any gene: 21. This CDR3 region has 20 residues. The CDR3, as DNA: TGCGCCAGCAGTCAACCATTCGGACTCAACTCCCGCGACAGGGCCTACGAGCAGTACTTC. It is translated as CASSQPFGLNSRDRAYEQYF.

There are a few counts of this clone. The chain joins TRBV12-5 to TRBJ2-6; 10 positions agree with TRBD2. The germline V gene encodes CDR1 LGHNT and CDR2 FRNRAP. Trimming took 3 bases from V and 0 from J; bases not matched to a gene: 11. This CDR3 is built from 20 residues. The chain's CDR3 is CASGFLGLAGVLSGANVLTF. CDR3 nucleotides: TGTGCTAGTGGTTTCTTGGGGCTAGCGGGGGTCCTCTCTGGGGCCAACGTCCTGACTTTC.

The rearrangement uses TRBV27 and TRBJ1-2; the D gene is possibly TRBD1 (5 bases). V gave up 3 bases and J gave up 5 bases, with 16 bases separating them. In germline, CDR1 is MNHEY, CDR2 SMNVEV (reference sequence). This CDR3 contains 15 residues. The CDR3 DNA sequence: TGTGCCAGCAGTTTTTCCCAGGGTCACCCTTATGGCTACACCTTC. This codes for CASSFSQGHPYGYTF.

The chain uses TRBV9 and TRBJ1-4, with 9 bases matching TRBD1. Trimming took 3 bases from V and 7 from J; bases not matched to a gene: 7. Germline V CDR1 and CDR2: SGDLS, YYNGEE. CDR3 length: 15 amino acids. CDR3 in DNA: TGTGCCAGCAGCGCTAGGGACAGGGAGGCTGAAAAACTGTTTTTT. Protein sequence: CASSARDREAEKLFF.

The rearrangement uses TRBV11-2 and TRBJ2-7; tentative D call: TRBD1 (6 bases). V was clipped by 1 base and J by 2 bases, with 12 bases between them. Germline V gene data show CDR1 as SGHAT and CDR2 as FQNNGV. The CDR3 sequence is 15 residues long. The CDR3 here is CASSLVTGTPYEQYF. CDR3 in DNA: TGTGCCAGCAGCTTAGTCACAGGGACCCCCTACGAGCAGTACTTC.

V and J are TRBV4-2 and TRBJ1-2; D is uncertain. V lost 3 bases and J 6 bases, leaving 11 bases between the germline ends. Germline CDR1 and CDR2: LGHNA and YNFKEQ. CDR3 size: 13 residues. The CDR3 coding sequence is TGTGCCAGCAGCCAGTCCCCTTCGGATGGCTACACCTTC. This gives the protein CASSQSPSDGYTF.

The chain joins TRBV9 to TRBJ2-1, with TRBD1 as a possible D gene (5 bases). Between the trimmed V and J ends, which lost 3 bases and 4 bases, there was a span of 8 bases. The V gene's germline CDR1 is SGDLS and CDR2 YYNGEE. There are 13 residues in the CDR3. The CDR3 sequence: CASSGQIYNEQFF. CDR3 bases: TGTGCCAGCAGCGGACAGATATACAATGAGCAGTTCTTC.

The chain recombines TRBV5-4 with TRBJ2-7; the D gene is possibly TRBD2 (6 bases). This CDR3 spans 15 amino acids. Germline-derived CDR1 and CDR2 are SGHNT and YYREEE (reference sequence). V was shortened by 4 bases and J by 2 bases, with 16 bases between the two germline ends. CDR3 residues: CASSRSTGGTYEQYF. CDR3 sequence (DNA): TGTGCCAGCAGCCGATCTACCGGGGGAACCTACGAGCAGTACTTC.

This clone has more than one count but fewer than ten. CDR3 DNA sequence: TGTGCCAGCAGGGTAGCGAACACCGGGGAGCTGTTTTTT. This translates into CASRVANTGELFF. J is TRBJ2-2 and V is TRBV6-6; D gene uncertain. The CDR3 has 13 amino acids. Germline V CDR1 and CDR2: MNHNY, SVGAGI (reference sequence). V was cut by 6 bases and J by 0 bases, with 5 bases left in between.

The V and J genes are TRBV1 and TRBJ2-7; TRBD2 was called by the table and not checked on the DNA. TRBV1 is marked as a pseudogene. The CDR3 sequence is 14 residues long. The CDR3 sequence: CTSSQDKRTYEQYF. For the CDR3, the DNA is TGCACCAGCAGCCAAGACAAGAGAACCTACGAGCAGTACTTC.

The J gene is TRBJ1-1, the V gene TRBV5-1, with 10 bases aligning to TRBD1. Germline-derived CDR1 and CDR2 are SGHRS and YFSETQ. Trimming at V came to 5 bases and at J to 3 bases, leaving 7 bases not matched to a gene. CDR3 length equals 15 residues. The CDR3: CASRGTGASYTEAFF. CDR3 sequence (DNA): TGCGCCAGCAGGGGGACAGGGGCGTCATACACTGAAGCTTTCTTT.

The chain couples TRBV7-9 to TRBJ2-4, with D perhaps TRBD1 (6 bases). The CDR3 length is 19 residues. Germline V gives CDR1 SEHNR, CDR2 FQNEAQ (reference sequence). Trimming removed 5 bases at V and 0 bases at J, with 23 bases between. The CDR3 nucleotides are TGTGCCAGCAGCGCGGACAGAAACTTCCCGGGGTTAGCCAAAAACATTCAGTACTTC. Protein sequence: CASSADRNFPGLAKNIQYF.

The rearrangement joins TRBV7-6 to TRBJ2-7, with a weak D call TRBD1 (5 bases). The CDR3 runs 14 residues. V was pared by 5 bases and J by 0 bases, with 11 bases between. The germline V gene has CDR1 SGHVS and CDR2 FNYEAQ. Here the CDR3 reads CASSPRDSSYEQYF. The CDR3 nucleotides are TGTGCCAGCAGCCCCAGGGATTCCTCCTACGAGCAGTACTTC.

The V call is TRBV6-1, the J call TRBJ2-1; no clear D. Trimming pared 5 bases from V and 4 bases from J, leaving 9 bases between. The length of the CDR3 is 13 residues. Germline-derived CDR1 and CDR2 are MNHNS and SASEGT. In DNA, the CDR3 is TGTGCCAGCAGTCCCCGAGCTTACAATGAGCAGTTCTTC. Protein sequence: CASSPRAYNEQFF.